A selection of T cell receptor beta chains follows, all from one sample in a study of cytomegalovirus exposure and HLA in healthy donors. Repertoires were generated with immunoSEQ multiplex PCR, while TCRdb's copy carries only in-frame clones and drops some. The repertoire holds roughly 230,000 clones, over 90% seen once, with 1.7% in the top ten. The sequenced sample was PBMCs. The receptors were sampled from a girl aged 2-9 years in good health and CMV-seronegative. Both conserved end residues are part of each CDR3. D genes are given only for firm matches. Rows may omit the clone size; those that give it use once, few, many or a size class.

J gene: TRBJ1-4; V gene: TRBV18; clone size: NA; D gene: NA; CDR3 DNA: TGTGCCAGCTCACCGTCTGCGGGAAGGCTGACTAATGAAAAACTGTTTTTT; CDR3 protein: CASSPSAGRLTNEKLFF
J gene: TRBJ2-7; V gene: TRBV9; clone size: NA; D gene: NA; CDR3 DNA: TGTGCCAGCAGCCCAACGGGACAAGCCTACGAGCAGTACTTC; CDR3 protein: CASSPTGQAYEQYF
J gene: TRBJ2-2; V gene: TRBV29-1; clone size: NA; D gene: TRBD1; CDR3 DNA: TGCAGCGTTGGGCATGGGGGACAGAGCACCGGGGAGCTGTTTTTT; CDR3 protein: CSVGHGGQSTGELFF
J gene: TRBJ2-5; V gene: TRBV18; clone size: once; D gene: NA; CDR3 DNA: TGTGCCAGCTCAACCACCGGGACTCTGAGGGGAGAGACCCAGTACTTC; CDR3 protein: CASSTTGTLRGETQYF
J gene: TRBJ1-5; V gene: TRBV2; clone size: once; D gene: TRBD1; CDR3 DNA: TGTGCCAGCAGGGACAGGGTTAATCAGCCCCAGCATTTT; CDR3 protein: CASRDRVNQPQHF
J gene: TRBJ1-5; V gene: TRBV12-5; clone size: NA; D gene: NA; CDR3 DNA: TGTGCTAGTGGGAGATATAGCAATCAGCCCCAGCATTTT; CDR3 protein: CASGRYSNQPQHF
J gene: TRBJ2-5; V gene: TRBV19; clone size: NA; D gene: TRBD1; CDR3 DNA: TGTGCCAGTGGGACAGGGAGGGAGACCCAGTACTTC; CDR3 protein: CASGTGRETQYF
J gene: TRBJ1-1; V gene: TRBV7-9; clone size: NA; D gene: TRBD1; CDR3 DNA: TGTGCCAGCAGCTTAACCGGACAGGGGAGAACTGAAGCTTTCTTT; CDR3 protein: CASSLTGQGRTEAFF
J gene: TRBJ2-3; V gene: TRBV13; clone size: NA; D gene: TRBD2; CDR3 DNA: TGTGCCAGCAAACGCGGGGGGAGCACAGATACGCAGTATTTT; CDR3 protein: CASKRGGSTDTQYF
J gene: TRBJ2-1; V gene: TRBV12-5; clone size: NA; D gene: TRBD1; CDR3 DNA: TGTGCTAGTGGAGCGGGACAGGGGCTTGGGTACAATGAGCAGTTCTTC; CDR3 protein: CASGAGQGLGYNEQFF
J gene: TRBJ2-3; V gene: TRBV7-2; clone size: NA; D gene: NA; CDR3 DNA: TGTGCCAGCGGGGCGCTAGATACGCAGTATTTT; CDR3 protein: CASGALDTQYF